What follows describes a single T cell receptor (beta chain). This record comes from a study of PD-L1 blockade in urothelial cancer. Study summary: Atezolizumab therapy began for patients around 2014, dosed at 1,200 mg intravenously every 3 weeks. Once treatment had started, blood was analyzed at 3 weeks (second dose) and again at 6 weeks.

Only in-frame clones appear in the TCRdb table, and some are missing; sequencing was by immunoSEQ multiplex PCR. The sample carries some 75,000 clones, less than 95% recorded once. Time point indicated: peripheral blood 6 weeks after treatment start. Patients had urothelial carcinoma that was locally advanced or metastatic. Per-patient samples, pretreatment and on-treatment, numbered 1 to 8. The material sequenced was PBMCs, taken around atezolizumab (anti-PD-L1) treatment. This sequence originates from a woman aged 80 or over with urothelial cancer.

CDR3 bases: TGTGCCAGCAGTTTTTTCGCTTTTGTTGACAGTAACTATGGCTACACCTTC. Protein sequence: CASSFFAFVDSNYGYTF. The chain employs TRBV28 and TRBJ1-2; D is possibly TRBD1 (5 bases). The CDR3 consists of 17 residues. The germline gives CDR1 MDHEN, CDR2 SYDVKM. V gave up 3 bases and J gave up 1 base, with 18 bases separating them.